A selection of T cell receptor beta chains follows, all from one sample in a study of shared clonotypes between healthy human individuals. Assay: immunoSEQ multiplex PCR; the TCRdb copy retains only in-frame clones and omits some. The data hold some 1,900,000 clones, with about 95% observed a single time. The sequenced material came from naive CD8+ T cells sorted from blood. These TCRs come from a man younger than 35 in good health. Each CDR3 is given with its conserved first and last residue. Fields, in order: clone size, V gene, D gene, J gene, CDR3 DNA, CDR3 protein. A D gene is named only where the DNA matches it firmly. A clone size is listed for some rows: how often the clone was seen (once, few, many), or a class if it is expanded.

-	TRBV19	-	TRBJ2-1	TGTGCCAGTAACCCCTATGGGGGGCTACTTGAGCAGTTCTTC	CASNPYGGLLEQFF
-	TRBV4-1	-	TRBJ2-2	TGCGCCAGCAGCCAATACGCCGGGATCACCGGGGAGCTGTTTTTT	CASSQYAGITGELFF
-	TRBV28	-	TRBJ1-4	TGTGCCAGCAGTTCGGGTTTAGAGAATGAAAAACTGTTTTTT	CASSSGLENEKLFF
-	TRBV4-1	TRBD1	TRBJ1-5	TGCGCCAGCAGCCCCGCCGACAGGGGGGATCAGCCCCAGCATTTT	CASSPADRGDQPQHF
-	TRBV7-8	TRBD1	TRBJ2-1	TGTGCCAGCAGCTTAGGCCAGGGACAGGCTATCTACAATGAGCAGTTCTTC	CASSLGQGQAIYNEQFF
-	TRBV7-6	-	TRBJ2-1	TGTGCCAGCAGCTTAGAGGGGGAATCTGGTGAGCAGTTCTTC	CASSLEGESGEQFF
-	TRBV27	-	TRBJ1-1	TGTGCCAGCAGTTTGCGGGTGAGGGCTGAAGCTTTCTTT	CASSLRVRAEAFF
-	TRBV6-5	TRBD1	TRBJ1-5	TGTGCCAGCAGCCCACAGGGGGCAAGGCAGCCCCAGCATTTT	CASSPQGARQPQHF
once	TRBV6-1	TRBD1	TRBJ1-1	TGTGCCAGCAGGGGGACAGGGGTAACTGAAGCTTTCTTT	CASRGTGVTEAFF
-	TRBV9	TRBD1	TRBJ1-1	TGTGCCAGCAGCGTGACAGGGGGCGGTAGGACTGAAGCTTTCTTT	CASSVTGGGRTEAFF
-	TRBV27	-	TRBJ1-5	TGTGCCAGCAGGCAACAGGGTTTCAACCAGCCCCAGCATTTT	CASRQQGFNQPQHF
once	TRBV5-6	-	TRBJ1-6	TGTGCCAGCAGCTCGATGACAGGCACCTATAATTCACCCCTCCACTTT	CASSSMTGTYNSPLHF
once	TRBV30	-	TRBJ2-2	TGTGCCTGGAGTGTAGGGGTCCTAAACACCGGGGAGCTGTTTTTT	CAWSVGVLNTGELFF
-	TRBV5-1	-	TRBJ2-4	TGCGCCAGCAGCCAAAACAGGGAGTGGGACATTCAGTACTTC	CASSQNREWDIQYF
-	TRBV5-1	-	TRBJ2-1	TGCGCCAGCAGCTTTTGGACCGGTGAGGGATACAATGAGCAGTTCTTC	CASSFWTGEGYNEQFF
-	TRBV29-1	-	TRBJ2-5	TGCAGCGTTGAAGGGGGCACAGTCGAGACCCAGTACTTC	CSVEGGTVETQYF
-	TRBV7-2	TRBD2	TRBJ2-7	TGTGCCAGCAGCTTACTTAGCGGGAGTATTTACGAGCAGTACTTC	CASSLLSGSIYEQYF
-	TRBV4-3	TRBD1	TRBJ2-5	TGCGCCAGCAGCCAAGTTTACAGGGGACAAGAGACCCAGTACTTC	CASSQVYRGQETQYF
once	TRBV5-1	-	TRBJ2-5	TGCGCCAGCAGCTTTGTTGACGGGGCGTACCAAGAGACCCAGTACTTC	CASSFVDGAYQETQYF
-	TRBV15	-	TRBJ1-1	TGTGCCACCAGCACCGGGTCAGGGACTGAAGCTTTCTTT	CATSTGSGTEAFF
once	TRBV10-3	-	TRBJ2-2	TGTGCCATCAGTGAGACGAGGGAGACCGGGGAGCTGTTTTTT	CAISETRETGELFF
-	TRBV5-6	-	TRBJ2-1	TGTGCCAGCAGCTACGGGGAGAGGGGGTACAATGAGCAGTTCTTC	CASSYGERGYNEQFF
-	TRBV9	-	TRBJ2-1	TGTGCCAGCGGGCAGGGAGTCTACAATGAGCAGTTCTTC	CASGQGVYNEQFF
-	TRBV27	-	TRBJ1-3	TGTGCCAGCAGCGAGACCGGGACAACTGGAAACACCATATATTTT	CASSETGTTGNTIYF
-	TRBV6-6	-	TRBJ1-4	TGTGCCAGCAGACCGGGGGTAATTAATGAAAAACTGTTTTTT	CASRPGVINEKLFF
-	TRBV5-6	-	TRBJ2-7	TGTGCCAGCAGTTTTCACATTGACGAGCAGTACTTC	CASSFHIDEQYF
-	TRBV6-5	TRBD2	TRBJ2-2	TGTGCCAGCAGTTACGGGGAGGGAACGGGGGAGCTGTTTTTT	CASSYGEGTGELFF
-	TRBV10-2	-	TRBJ1-1	TGCGCCAGCAGTGAGTCCCTCCTCAATGCTATAGAAGCTTTCTTT	CASSESLLNAIEAFF
-	TRBV5-4	-	TRBJ1-6	TGTGCCAGCAGGGGGTCGGACAGTGATAATTCACCCCTCCACTTT	CASRGSDSDNSPLHF
once	TRBV7-6	-	TRBJ2-2	TGTGCCAGCAGCTTATCGCCCGAGGGAGCTAACACCGGGGAGCTGTTTTTT	CASSLSPEGANTGELFF
-	TRBV4-1	-	TRBJ1-1	TGCGCCAGTCGGTTGAGGACGAACACTGAAGCTTTCTTT	CASRLRTNTEAFF
-	TRBV11-2	-	TRBJ2-7	TGTGCCAGCAGCTTGGGGGGCGGCTACGAGCAGTACTTC	CASSLGGGYEQYF
-	TRBV9	-	TRBJ2-4	TGTGCCAGCAGCGTGGGTTATGGTAACTCGGCCAAAAACATTCAGTACTTC	CASSVGYGNSAKNIQYF
-	TRBV2	-	TRBJ1-1	TGTGCCAGCCTGGGGTTTTCCTCGAACACTGAAGCTTTCTTT	CASLGFSSNTEAFF
few	TRBV28	-	TRBJ1-5	TGTGCCAGCAGTTCGGGAAGGGGGTATAGCAATCAGCCCCAGCATTTT	CASSSGRGYSNQPQHF
-	TRBV2	TRBD1	TRBJ2-5	TGTGCCAGCAGTGTCTCCCAGGGGACAGGGGAAGAGACCCAGTACTTC	CASSVSQGTGEETQYF
-	TRBV29-1	-	TRBJ2-1	TGCAGCGTTGAAGGCCTGATTTACAATGAGCAGTTCTTC	CSVEGLIYNEQFF
-	TRBV29-1	-	TRBJ2-7	TGCAGCGTTGAAGTACAGGGAAGGGCCTACGAGCAGTACTTC	CSVEVQGRAYEQYF